This T cell receptor beta chain was identified in a study of tumor-infiltrating lymphocytes in oesophageal squamous cell carcinoma. Trimming removed 4 bases at V and 3 bases at J, with 16 bases between. From germline, CDR1 is KGHSH and CDR2 LQKENI. The CDR3 runs 16 residues. TCRdb itself ran the PCR reads through MiXCR, one entry per CDR3 protein. This sample has roughly 3,300 distinct CDR3 sequences; roughly 17% occur once, and the top ten carry roughly 25%. The sequencing sample was made of esophageal tumor tissue. The origin of this receptor is a male donor with esophageal squamous cell carcinoma. The rearrangement links TRBV18 to TRBJ1-3; D is perhaps TRBD1 (6 bases). CDR3 nucleotides: TGTGCCAGCTCACTGACAGGAGCGCCCGATGGAAACACCATATATTTT. It encodes CASSLTGAPDGNTIYF.